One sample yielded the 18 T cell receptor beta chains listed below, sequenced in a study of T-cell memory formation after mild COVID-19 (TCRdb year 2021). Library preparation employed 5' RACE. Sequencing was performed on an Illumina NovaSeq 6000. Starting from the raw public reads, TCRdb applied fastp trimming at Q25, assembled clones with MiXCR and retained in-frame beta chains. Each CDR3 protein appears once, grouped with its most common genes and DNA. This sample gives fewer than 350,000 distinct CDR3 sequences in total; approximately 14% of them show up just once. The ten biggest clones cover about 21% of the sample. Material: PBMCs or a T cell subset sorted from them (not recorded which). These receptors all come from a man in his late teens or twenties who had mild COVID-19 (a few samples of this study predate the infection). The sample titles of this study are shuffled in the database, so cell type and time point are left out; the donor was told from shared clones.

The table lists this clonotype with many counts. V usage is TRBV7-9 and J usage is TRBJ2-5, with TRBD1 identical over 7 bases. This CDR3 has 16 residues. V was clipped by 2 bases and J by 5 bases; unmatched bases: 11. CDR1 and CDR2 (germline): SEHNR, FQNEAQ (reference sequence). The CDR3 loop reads CASSLLRDLGGETQYF. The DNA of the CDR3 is TGTGCCAGCAGCTTATTAAGGGATCTAGGGGGCGAGACCCAGTACTTC.

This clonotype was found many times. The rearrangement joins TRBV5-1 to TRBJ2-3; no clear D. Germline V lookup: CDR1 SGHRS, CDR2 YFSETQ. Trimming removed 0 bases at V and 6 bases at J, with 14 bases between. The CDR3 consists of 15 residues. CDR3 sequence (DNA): TGCGCCAGCAGCTTGGAATTCGTCCCGGCGGATACGCAGTATTTT. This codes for CASSLEFVPADTQYF.

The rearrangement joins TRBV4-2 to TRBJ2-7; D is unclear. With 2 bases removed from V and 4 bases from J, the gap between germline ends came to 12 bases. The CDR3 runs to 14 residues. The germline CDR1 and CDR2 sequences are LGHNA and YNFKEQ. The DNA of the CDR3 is TGTGCCAGCAGCCAATTTGCTAGTGGGTACGAGCAGTACTTC. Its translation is CASSQFASGYEQYF.

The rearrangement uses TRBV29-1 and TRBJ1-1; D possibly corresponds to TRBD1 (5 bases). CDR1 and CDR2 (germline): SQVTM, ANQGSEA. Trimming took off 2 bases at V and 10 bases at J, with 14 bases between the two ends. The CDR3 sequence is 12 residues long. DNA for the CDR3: TGCAGCGTTGAATCCCAGGGATGGTCAGCTTTCTTT. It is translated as CSVESQGWSAFF.

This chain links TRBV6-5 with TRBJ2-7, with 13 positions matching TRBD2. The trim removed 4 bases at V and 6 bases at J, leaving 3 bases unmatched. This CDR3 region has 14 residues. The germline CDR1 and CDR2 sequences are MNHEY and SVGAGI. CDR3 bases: TGTGCCAGCAGTTCTACTAGCGGGGGGGTCGAGCAGTACTTC. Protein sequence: CASSSTSGGVEQYF.

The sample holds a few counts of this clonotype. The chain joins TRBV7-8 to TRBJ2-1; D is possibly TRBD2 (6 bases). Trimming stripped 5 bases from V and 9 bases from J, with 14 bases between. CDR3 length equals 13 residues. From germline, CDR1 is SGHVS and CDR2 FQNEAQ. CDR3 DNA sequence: TGTGCCAGCAGCGCCCGGACTACCGGTGAGCAGTTCTTC. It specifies CASSARTTGEQFF. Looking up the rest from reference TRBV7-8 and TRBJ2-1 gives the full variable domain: GAGVSQSPRYKVAKRGQDVALRCDPISGHVSLFWYQQALGQGPEFLTYFQNEAQLDKSGLPSDRFFAERPEGSVSTLKIQRTQQEDSAVYLCASSARTTGEQFFGPGTRLTVL.

This CDR3 is CASSIRGQGTEAFF. As DNA, the CDR3 is TGTGCCAGTAGTATTCGGGGCCAGGGCACTGAAGCTTTCTTT. This rearrangement joins TRBV19 to TRBJ1-1; a weak D match, TRBD1 (5 bases). Germline-derived CDR1 and CDR2 are LNHDA and SQIVND (reference sequence). CDR3 length equals 14 residues. V dropped 3 bases and J dropped 4 bases, with 12 bases sitting between them.

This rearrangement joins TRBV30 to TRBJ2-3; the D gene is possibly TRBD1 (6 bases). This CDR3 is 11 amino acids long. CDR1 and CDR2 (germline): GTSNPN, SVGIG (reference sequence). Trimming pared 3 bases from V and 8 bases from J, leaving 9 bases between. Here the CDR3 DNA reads TGTGCCTGGAGCTCAGGGGTTACGCAGTATTTT. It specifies CAWSSGVTQYF.

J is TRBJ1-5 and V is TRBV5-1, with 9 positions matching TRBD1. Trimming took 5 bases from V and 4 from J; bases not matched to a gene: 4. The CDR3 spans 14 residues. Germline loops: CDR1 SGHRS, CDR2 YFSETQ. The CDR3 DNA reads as TGCGCCAGCAGACCCGACAGGGGGAATCAGCCCCAGCATTTT. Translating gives CASRPDRGNQPQHF.

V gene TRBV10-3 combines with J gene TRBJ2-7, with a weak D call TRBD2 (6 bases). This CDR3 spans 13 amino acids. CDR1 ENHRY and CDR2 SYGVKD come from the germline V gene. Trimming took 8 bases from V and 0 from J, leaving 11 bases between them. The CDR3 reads CAILEGLSYEQYF. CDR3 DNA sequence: TGTGCCATCCTGGAGGGCCTCTCCTACGAGCAGTACTTC.

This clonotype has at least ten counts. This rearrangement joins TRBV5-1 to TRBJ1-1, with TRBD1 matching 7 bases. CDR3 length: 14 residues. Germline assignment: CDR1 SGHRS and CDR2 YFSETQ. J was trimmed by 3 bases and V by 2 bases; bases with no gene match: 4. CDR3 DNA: TGCGCCAGCAGCTTTCGCAGGGGGGACACTGAAGCTTTCTTT. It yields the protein CASSFRRGDTEAFF.

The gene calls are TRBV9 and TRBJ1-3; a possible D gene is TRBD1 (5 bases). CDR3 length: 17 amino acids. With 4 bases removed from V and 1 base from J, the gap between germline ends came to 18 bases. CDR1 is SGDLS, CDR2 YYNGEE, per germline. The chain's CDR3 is CASSPGGQPYSGNTIYF. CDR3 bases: TGTGCCAGCAGCCCCGGAGGACAACCCTATTCTGGAAACACCATATATTTT. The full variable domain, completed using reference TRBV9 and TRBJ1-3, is DSGVTQTPKHLITATGQRVTLRCSPRSGDLSVYWYQQSLDQGLQFLIQYYNGEERAKGNILERFSAQQFPDLHSELNLSSLELGDSALYFCASSPGGQPYSGNTIYFGEGSWLTVV.

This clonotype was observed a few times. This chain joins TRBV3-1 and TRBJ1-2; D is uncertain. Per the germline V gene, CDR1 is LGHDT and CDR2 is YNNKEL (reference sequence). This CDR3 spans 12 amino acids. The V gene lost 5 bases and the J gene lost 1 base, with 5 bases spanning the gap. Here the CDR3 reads CASSSVNYGYTF. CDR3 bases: TGTGCCAGCAGCTCAGTTAACTATGGCTACACCTTC.

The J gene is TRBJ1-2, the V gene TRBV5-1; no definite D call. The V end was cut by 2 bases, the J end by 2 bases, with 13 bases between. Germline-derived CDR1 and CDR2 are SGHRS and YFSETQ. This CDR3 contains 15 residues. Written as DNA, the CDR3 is TGCGCCAGCAGCTTTCGGCACAGACAAAACTATGGCTACACCTTC. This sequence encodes CASSFRHRQNYGYTF.

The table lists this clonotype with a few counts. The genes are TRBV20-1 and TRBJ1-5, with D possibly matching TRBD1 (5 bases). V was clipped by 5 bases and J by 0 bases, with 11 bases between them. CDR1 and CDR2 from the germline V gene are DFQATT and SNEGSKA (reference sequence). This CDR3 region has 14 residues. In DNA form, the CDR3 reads TGCAGTGCTTATACAGGCTCTAGCAATCAGCCCCAGCATTTT. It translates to CSAYTGSSNQPQHF.

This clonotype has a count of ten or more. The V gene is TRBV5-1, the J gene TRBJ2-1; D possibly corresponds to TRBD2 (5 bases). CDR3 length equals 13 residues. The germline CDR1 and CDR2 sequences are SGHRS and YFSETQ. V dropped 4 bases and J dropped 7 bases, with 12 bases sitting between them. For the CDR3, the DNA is TGCGCCAGCAGCCCGGACCCGGGGAATGAGCAGTTCTTC. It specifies CASSPDPGNEQFF.

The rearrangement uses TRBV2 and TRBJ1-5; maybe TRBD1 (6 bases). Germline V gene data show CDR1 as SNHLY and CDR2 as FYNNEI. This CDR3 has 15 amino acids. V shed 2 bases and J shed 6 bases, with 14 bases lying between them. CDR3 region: CASSEMGGAGQPQHF. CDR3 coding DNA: TGTGCCAGCAGTGAAATGGGGGGCGCGGGTCAGCCCCAGCATTTT.

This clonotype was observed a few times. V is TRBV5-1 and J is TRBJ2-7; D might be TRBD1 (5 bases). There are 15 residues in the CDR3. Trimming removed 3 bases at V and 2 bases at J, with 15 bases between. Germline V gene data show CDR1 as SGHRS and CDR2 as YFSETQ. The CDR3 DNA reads TGCGCCAGCAGCTGGAATGGTCCCAGGGCCTACGAGCAGTACTTC. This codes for CASSWNGPRAYEQYF.